This T cell receptor beta chain was sequenced in a study of early T cells in non-severe SARS-CoV-2 infection. Unique molecular identifiers were added to individual cDNA molecules. MiXCR, run by TCRdb on the 5' RACE reads, gives a single entry per CDR3 protein. The data show about 73,000 distinct CDR3 sequences, around 15% seen once. This clonotype was recorded many times. Its matching antigen is unknown. The V end was cut by 8 bases, the J end by 6 bases, with 34 bases between. CDR3 length equals 18 residues. Germline V gives CDR1 SQVTM, CDR2 ANQGSEA. Study conclusions and caveats: Private and CD4 specificities were missed by VDJdb matching, which favored anti-spike CD8 responses.

The rearrangement links TRBV29-1 to TRBJ1-1, with TRBD1 as a possible D gene (6 bases). The sequencing sample was made of whole blood. The sequence derives from an adult who was a healthcare worker with PCR-confirmed SARS-CoV-2 infection or an uninfected control (not recorded which). The CDR3 region has the DNA TGCAGCACGAGGGGCATTCTCGGACAGTCAGGGGAGTCGGCTGAAGCTTTCTTT. Protein: CSTRGILGQSGESAEAFF.